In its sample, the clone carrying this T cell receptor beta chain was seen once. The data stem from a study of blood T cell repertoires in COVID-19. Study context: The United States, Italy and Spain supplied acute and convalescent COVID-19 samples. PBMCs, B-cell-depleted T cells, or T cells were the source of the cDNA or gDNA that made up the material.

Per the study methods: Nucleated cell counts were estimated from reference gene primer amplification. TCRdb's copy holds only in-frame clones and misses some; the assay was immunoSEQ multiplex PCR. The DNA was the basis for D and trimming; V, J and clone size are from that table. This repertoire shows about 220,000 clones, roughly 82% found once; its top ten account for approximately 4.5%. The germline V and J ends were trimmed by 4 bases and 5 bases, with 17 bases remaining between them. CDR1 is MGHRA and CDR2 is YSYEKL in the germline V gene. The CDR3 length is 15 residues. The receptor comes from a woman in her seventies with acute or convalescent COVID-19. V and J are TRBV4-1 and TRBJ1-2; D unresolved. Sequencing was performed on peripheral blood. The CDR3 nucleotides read TGCGCCAGCAGCCCCACCAGCGAGGCTCGGTATGGCTACACCTTC. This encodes CASSPTSEARYGYTF.